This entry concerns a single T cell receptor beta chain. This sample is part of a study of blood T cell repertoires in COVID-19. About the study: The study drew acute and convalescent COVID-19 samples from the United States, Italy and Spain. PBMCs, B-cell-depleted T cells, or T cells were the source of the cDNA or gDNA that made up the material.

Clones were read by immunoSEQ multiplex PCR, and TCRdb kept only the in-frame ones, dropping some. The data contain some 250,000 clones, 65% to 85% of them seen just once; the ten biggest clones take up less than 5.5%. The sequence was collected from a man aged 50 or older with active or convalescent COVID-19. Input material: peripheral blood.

The CDR3 protein is CASRENDEQYF. The CDR3 DNA is TGTGCCAGCAGGGAGAACGACGAGCAGTACTTC. This chain uses TRBV7-8 with TRBJ2-7; D is unclear. Trimming stripped 6 bases from V and 5 bases from J, with 8 bases between. This CDR3 is 11 amino acids long. Germline loops: CDR1 SGHVS, CDR2 FQNEAQ.